What follows are 32 T cell receptor beta chains derived from one specimen sequenced in a study of T cell responses to AZD1222 COVID-19 vaccine. Generated by immunoSEQ multiplex PCR, the TCRdb table keeps only in-frame clones and is missing some. The sample includes approximately 90,000 clones, 85% to 90% of them seen just once. Sequenced here: peripheral blood, sampled on day 0 of AZD1222 vaccination. Source of these receptors: an adult in good health.

This chain links TRBV4-1 with TRBJ1-4; possible D gene TRBD1, 5 bases. The CDR3 has 13 amino acids. Trimming stripped 4 bases from V and 15 bases from J, with 18 bases between. From germline, CDR1 is MGHRA and CDR2 YSYEKL. The CDR3 region is CASSRDQTGSLFF. The DNA for the CDR3 is TGCGCCAGCAGCCGGGACCAAACTGGCTCGTTGTTTTTT.

This clone was observed once. The chain has TRBV6-6 and TRBJ1-5; 7 nucleotides align to TRBD1. J lost 0 bases, V lost 5 bases, and 19 bases had no gene match. The CDR3 totals 20 residues. Germline V gene data show CDR1 as MNHNY and CDR2 as SVGAGI (reference sequence). The CDR3 loop is CASSPHRQGRRFGSNQPQHF. Here the CDR3 DNA reads TGTGCCAGCAGTCCTCACCGACAGGGAAGGCGTTTTGGTAGCAATCAGCCCCAGCATTTT.

This chain connects TRBV5-6 to TRBJ1-4; 9 positions match TRBD1. The V gene's germline CDR1 is SGHDT and CDR2 YYEEEE. This CDR3 spans 14 amino acids. The V gene end was trimmed by 4 bases and the J gene end by 6 bases; junction bases not matched to a gene: 4. As DNA, the CDR3 is TGTGCCAGCAGCGTCTGGACAGGGGATGAAAAACTGTTTTTT. Amino acid sequence: CASSVWTGDEKLFF.

This chain joins TRBV20-1 and TRBJ2-5; D is undetermined. From germline, CDR1 is DFQATT and CDR2 SNEGSKA (reference sequence). The V gene lost 3 bases and the J gene lost 5 bases, with 4 bases spanning the gap. This CDR3 contains 10 residues. In DNA, the CDR3 is TGCAGTGCTAGCGGGGAGACCCAGTACTTC. It translates to CSASGETQYF.

The rearrangement uses TRBV5-1 and TRBJ1-5; the D gene is possibly TRBD1 (5 bases). Trimming removed 4 bases at V and 4 bases at J, with 9 bases between. Germline-derived CDR1 and CDR2 are SGHRS and YFSETQ. This CDR3 has 13 amino acids. The CDR3 here is CASSPRGNQPQHF. In nucleotides, the CDR3 is TGCGCCAGCAGCCCGCGGGGGAATCAGCCCCAGCATTTT.

This sequence joins TRBV5-1 and TRBJ1-1, with D possibly TRBD1 on 5 matching bases. The CDR3 length is 15 residues. Trimming cost V 0 bases and J 1 base, with 10 bases left between them. The germline V gene has CDR1 SGHRS and CDR2 YFSETQ. CDR3 residues: CASSLERTRNTEAFF. The DNA of the CDR3 is TGCGCCAGCAGCTTGGAAAGGACAAGGAACACTGAAGCTTTCTTT.

The genes are TRBV5-1 and TRBJ2-2, with D maybe TRBD2 (5 bases). The CDR3 runs to 13 residues. The germline V gene has CDR1 SGHRS and CDR2 YFSETQ. V lost 3 bases, J lost 7 bases, and 10 bases lay in between. The CDR3 protein is CASSSHAGGELFF. For the CDR3, the DNA is TGCGCCAGCAGCTCCCACGCGGGCGGGGAGCTGTTTTTT.

In this sample, this clone turned up a few times. The chain is built from TRBV18 and TRBJ1-2, with no clear D. Germline-derived CDR1 and CDR2 are KGHSH and LQKENI. The V end lost 2 bases, the J end lost 4 bases, and 11 bases lay between the germline ends. The CDR3 runs 14 residues. CDR3 sequence: CASSPGDRAYGYTF. Written as DNA, the CDR3 is TGTGCCAGCTCACCAGGGGATAGGGCCTATGGCTACACCTTC.

CDR3 DNA sequence: TGTGCCTGGAAAAACGTAGGAACTGAAGCTTTCTTT. It translates to CAWKNVGTEAFF. The genes are TRBV30 and TRBJ1-1; no reliable D call. The CDR3 has 12 residues. The V gene's germline CDR1 is GTSNPN and CDR2 SVGIG (reference sequence). The V end lost 4 bases, the J end lost 5 bases, and 11 bases lay between the germline ends.

The chain carries TRBV2 and TRBJ2-7; TRBD2 aligns across 11 bases. The CDR3 has 17 amino acids. V was clipped by 5 bases and J by 4 bases; unmatched bases: 13. CDR1 and CDR2 from the germline V gene are SNHLY and FYNNEI. This CDR3 is CASSRRSGTSGGYEQYF. CDR3 bases: TGTGCCAGCAGTCGAAGGTCCGGGACTAGCGGCGGATACGAGCAGTACTTC.

The J gene is TRBJ2-6, the V gene TRBV18; no firm D call. The length of the CDR3 is 18 residues. Trimming took off 4 bases at V and 0 bases at J, with 16 bases between the two ends. Germline V CDR1 and CDR2: KGHSH, LQKENI. CDR3 residues: CASSLFTVESSGANVLTF. The CDR3 DNA sequence: TGTGCCAGCTCACTTTTCACCGTGGAAAGCTCTGGGGCCAACGTCCTGACTTTC.

The chain combines TRBV10-2 with TRBJ2-1; D is perhaps TRBD1 (5 bases). Between the trimmed V and J ends, which lost 2 bases and 4 bases, there was a span of 12 bases. The CDR3 is 15 amino acids. Germline assignment: CDR1 WSHSY and CDR2 SAAADI. The CDR3 loop reads CASSEGAGLYNEQFF. CDR3 in DNA: TGCGCCAGCAGTGAGGGGGCAGGGCTTTACAATGAGCAGTTCTTC.

The CDR3 loop is CASSGRVVTYGYTF. The CDR3 bases are TGTGCCAGTAGTGGCAGGGTTGTTACCTATGGCTACACCTTC. The chain has TRBV19 and TRBJ1-2; D is perhaps TRBD1 (5 bases). V lost 5 bases, J lost 4 bases, and 14 bases lay in between. The germline gives CDR1 LNHDA, CDR2 SQIVND (reference sequence). The CDR3 runs 14 residues.

J is TRBJ1-2 and V is TRBV18, with D possibly TRBD1 on 5 matching bases. Per the germline V gene, CDR1 is KGHSH and CDR2 is LQKENI. The CDR3 extends over 15 amino acids. Trimming took off 1 base at V and 6 bases at J, with 15 bases between the two ends. CDR3 in amino acids: CASSPQSRVLDGYTF. The DNA of the CDR3 is TGTGCCAGCTCACCACAATCCAGGGTATTGGATGGCTACACCTTC.

The chain employs TRBV25-1 and TRBJ2-7; the D is unclear. CDR1 is MGHDK, CDR2 SYGVNS, per germline. V was trimmed by 5 bases and J by 1 base, leaving 12 bases between them. The length of the CDR3 is 14 residues. CDR3 protein: CASSPRTDSYEQYF. CDR3 bases: TGTGCCAGCAGTCCCCGGACGGATTCCTACGAGCAGTACTTC.

This sequence joins TRBV7-9 and TRBJ1-6; 8 bases map to TRBD1. The CDR3 has 15 residues. Germline lookup yields CDR1 SEHNR and CDR2 FQNEAQ (reference sequence). Trimming cost V 5 bases and J 8 bases; bases outside gene matches: 8. CDR3 sequence reads: CASSPGDRRYSPLHF. The DNA of the CDR3 is TGTGCCAGCAGCCCGGGGGACAGGAGATATTCACCCCTCCACTTT.

The chain recombines TRBV6-5 with TRBJ1-2; 10 bases are a match to TRBD1. The CDR3 consists of 15 residues. Per germline, CDR1 MNHEY and CDR2 SVGAGI. V shed 5 bases, J shed 2 bases, and the junction held 5 bases outside the gene matches. CDR3 DNA sequence: TGTGCCAGCAGTCCTGGGACAGGGGCCAACTATGGCTACACCTTC. It specifies CASSPGTGANYGYTF.

V and J are TRBV9 and TRBJ2-1; 12 bases fit TRBD2. The CDR3 totals 17 residues. Germline V lookup: CDR1 SGDLS, CDR2 YYNGEE. V lost 4 bases and J lost 9; bases outside the gene matches: 14. The CDR3 DNA reads as TGTGCCAGCAGCTCACCCCCGGGACTAGCGGGTAATGGTGAGCAGTTCTTC. This gives the protein CASSSPPGLAGNGEQFF.

The chain has TRBV6-1 and TRBJ2-3; 9 bases align to TRBD2. V was pared by 4 bases and J by 4 bases, with 12 bases of the junction left unmatched. The CDR3 runs 17 residues. Germline V CDR1 and CDR2: MNHNS, SASEGT. The CDR3 coding sequence is TGTGCCAGCAGTGTGGAGTGGCGGGGGGGGTCTGCAGATACGCAGTATTTT. Its protein product is CASSVEWRGGSADTQYF.

V usage is TRBV11-3 and J usage is TRBJ2-3, with 10 bases identical to TRBD2. CDR3 length equals 16 residues. Trimming took 1 base from V and 6 from J; bases not matched to a gene: 7. Germline CDR1 SGHNT, CDR2 YENEEA. The CDR3 here is CASSLGRLAGDDTQYF. The CDR3 coding sequence is TGTGCCAGCAGCTTAGGGCGGCTAGCGGGGGACGATACGCAGTATTTT.

The rearrangement joins TRBV7-8 to TRBJ1-5; maybe TRBD1 (5 bases). The CDR3 runs 14 residues. The V gene's germline CDR1 is SGHVS and CDR2 FQNEAQ. Trimming left V 5 bases short and J 0 bases short, with 8 bases between. The CDR3 loop reads CASSKDSSNQPQHF. The DNA for the CDR3 is TGTGCCAGCAGCAAAGACAGTAGCAATCAGCCCCAGCATTTT.

This chain joins TRBV9 and TRBJ2-7; 10 positions agree with TRBD1. V was pared by 4 bases and J by 3 bases, with 4 bases of the junction left unmatched. The CDR3 is 14 amino acids. Looked up from germline, CDR1 is SGDLS and CDR2 is YYNGEE. CDR3 nucleotides: TGTGCCAGCAGCCCAGGGACAGGGGACTACGAGCAGTACTTC. It yields the protein CASSPGTGDYEQYF.

The chain is built from TRBV28 and TRBJ2-7; D is perhaps TRBD2 (6 bases). This CDR3 region has 16 residues. V lost 2 bases to trimming and J lost 0 bases, with 14 bases between them. CDR1 and CDR2 (germline): MDHEN, SYDVKM. The CDR3 bases are TGTGCCAGCAGTTTAGGGTGGAGGGACTCCTCCTACGAGCAGTACTTC. Translation: CASSLGWRDSSYEQYF.

V usage is TRBV7-6 and J usage is TRBJ1-6, with 7 bases matching TRBD1. Germline V CDR1 and CDR2: SGHVS, FNYEAQ. V lost 7 bases to trimming and J lost 6 bases; unmatched junction nucleotides: 15. The CDR3 contains 17 residues. The CDR3 loop reads CASTDQPPGGTNSPLHF. CDR3 in DNA: TGTGCCAGCACCGATCAACCCCCAGGGGGGACTAATTCACCCCTCCACTTT.

V is TRBV18 and J is TRBJ2-7; D tentatively reads TRBD1 or TRBD2 (5 bases each). Germline V gene data show CDR1 as KGHSH and CDR2 as LQKENI. V was cut by 2 bases and J by 6 bases, with 8 bases left in between. The CDR3 contains 12 residues. The CDR3 nucleotides read TGTGCCAGCTCACCAACCGGGGCCGAGCAGTACTTC. Its protein is CASSPTGAEQYF.

The gene calls are TRBV19 and TRBJ2-1; D possibly matches TRBD1 or TRBD2 (7 bases each). CDR1 is LNHDA, CDR2 SQIVND, per germline (reference sequence). This CDR3 is built from 16 residues. V lost 7 bases and J 2 bases, leaving 18 bases between the germline ends. CDR3 sequence: CASNDVRGGAYNEQFF. CDR3 nucleotides: TGTGCCAGTAACGATGTCAGGGGGGGGGCCTACAATGAGCAGTTCTTC.

This rearrangement joins TRBV4-3 to TRBJ2-1; D remains ambiguous. Trimming pared 0 bases from V and 5 bases from J, leaving 14 bases between. The CDR3 runs 16 residues. The germline gives CDR1 LGHNA, CDR2 YSLEER. The CDR3 is CASSQEGSGRNNEQFF. The CDR3, as DNA: TGCGCCAGCAGCCAAGAAGGATCAGGCAGAAACAATGAGCAGTTCTTC.

This clone was recorded a few times. In the same sample, other DNA sequences code for this CDR3. The genes are TRBV5-6 and TRBJ1-4; D gene uncertain. CDR1 SGHDT and CDR2 YYEEEE come from the germline V gene. V was shortened by 0 bases and J by 0 bases, with 3 bases between the two germline ends. There are 14 residues in the CDR3. CDR3 region: CASSLVATNEKLFF. CDR3 sequence (DNA): TGTGCCAGCAGCTTGGTTGCAACTAATGAAAAACTGTTTTTT.

The chain carries TRBV6-5 and TRBJ1-2; TRBD1 is a possible D gene (6 bases). Germline V gene data show CDR1 as MNHEY and CDR2 as SVGAGI. This CDR3 comprises 13 residues. With 5 bases removed from V and 5 bases from J, the gap between germline ends came to 12 bases. The CDR3 loop is CASSPDRLYGYTF. The CDR3 DNA is TGTGCCAGCAGTCCGGACAGATTGTATGGCTACACCTTC.

This clone was recorded once. This chain links TRBV18 with TRBJ1-2, with D tentatively TRBD1 (6 bases). CDR3 size: 13 residues. V was clipped by 0 bases and J by 7 bases, with 9 bases between them. Germline CDR1 reads KGHSH; CDR2 reads LQKENI. For the CDR3, the DNA is TGTGCCAGCTCACCACCGGGGGCAGGTGGCTACACCTTC. This codes for CASSPPGAGGYTF.

The rearrangement joins TRBV5-1 to TRBJ1-4; a weak D match, TRBD1 (5 bases). Germline V gives CDR1 SGHRS, CDR2 YFSETQ. Trimming left V 5 bases short and J 6 bases short, with 17 bases between. This CDR3 has 15 amino acids. This CDR3 is CASRPSGIPDEKLFF. CDR3 bases: TGCGCCAGCAGGCCCTCAGGGATACCAGATGAAAAACTGTTTTTT.

The chain employs TRBV12-3 or TRBV12-4 and TRBJ1-1; 9 bases align to TRBD1. CDR3 length: 13 amino acids. The trim removed 2 bases at V and 10 bases at J, leaving 5 bases unmatched. The CDR3 nucleotides are TGTGCCAGCAGTTTAAGGGACAGGGTTCGAGCTTTCTTT. Its translation is CASSLRDRVRAFF.